This T cell receptor beta chain was sequenced in a study of CD8 T cells in ankylosing spondylitis. Study observations and caveats: Seemingly characteristic of ankylosing spondylitis blood was a TCR beta motif consisting of several highly homologous variants. CD8+ by phenotype, disease-linked clones were relatively rare in peripheral blood. According to the report, clones linked to the disease were significantly enriched in matched synovial fluid samples taken from ankylosing spondylitis patients.

As the method for making TCR beta libraries, quantitative 5'-RACE with molecular barcodes was used. TCRdb called the 5' RACE reads again in MiXCR, with one record for every CDR3 protein. This table has roughly 150,000 distinct CDR3 sequences, just under 7.5% appearing once. There are 15 residues in the CDR3. Germline CDR1 is SGHTA and CDR2 is FQGNSA. V trimming: 5 bases; J trimming: 2 bases; junction bases outside the gene matches: 5. This clonotype was seen at least ten times. The target antigen is unknown. The sequence was collected from a female donor with ankylosing spondylitis or in good health (not recorded which). This rearrangement joins TRBV7-2 to TRBJ2-3; the match to TRBD2 covers 9 bases. The sample consisted of blood, either unsorted or a sorted T cell fraction (not recorded which). DNA of the CDR3: TGTGCCAGCAGCCCAGGACTAGCGTTCACAGATACGCAGTATTTT. It specifies CASSPGLAFTDTQYF.